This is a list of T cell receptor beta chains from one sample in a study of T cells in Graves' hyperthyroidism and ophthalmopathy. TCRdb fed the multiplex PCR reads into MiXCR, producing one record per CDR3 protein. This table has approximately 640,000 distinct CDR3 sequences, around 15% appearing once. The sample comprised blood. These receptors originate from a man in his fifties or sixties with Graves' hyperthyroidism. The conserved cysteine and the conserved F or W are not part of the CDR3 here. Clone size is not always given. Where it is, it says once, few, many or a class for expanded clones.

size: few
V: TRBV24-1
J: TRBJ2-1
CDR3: ATSDETRGNNEQF

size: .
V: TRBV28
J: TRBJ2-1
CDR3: ASNRPGGVGRIGEQF

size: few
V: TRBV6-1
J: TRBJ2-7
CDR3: ASSRLAGMGEQY

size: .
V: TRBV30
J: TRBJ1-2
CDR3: AWSVKAGGLT

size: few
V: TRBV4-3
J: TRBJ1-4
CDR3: ASSQDLGQGAVWGEKLF

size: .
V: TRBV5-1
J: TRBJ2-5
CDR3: ASSFNPPGAKY

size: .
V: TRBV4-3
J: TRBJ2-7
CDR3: ASSQDTTDDEQY

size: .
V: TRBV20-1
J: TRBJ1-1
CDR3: SARDPTAGPEAF

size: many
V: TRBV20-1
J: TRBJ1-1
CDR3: SASRDIITEAF

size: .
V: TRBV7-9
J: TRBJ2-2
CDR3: ASSTPPWGSNTGELF

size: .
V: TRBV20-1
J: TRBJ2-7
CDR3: SASSPAALGDEQY

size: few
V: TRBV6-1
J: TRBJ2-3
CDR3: ASSGGTSGRDTQY

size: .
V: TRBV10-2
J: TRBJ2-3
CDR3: SSGSTDTQY

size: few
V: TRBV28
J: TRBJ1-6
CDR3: ASSFISLGAKNSPLH

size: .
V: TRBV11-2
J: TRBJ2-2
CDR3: ASSLDLGTANTGELF

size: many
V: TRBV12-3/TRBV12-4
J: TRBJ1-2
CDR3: ASSLSHYGYT

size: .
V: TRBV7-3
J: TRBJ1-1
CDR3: ASSLTLASPGTEAF

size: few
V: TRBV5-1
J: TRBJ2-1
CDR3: ASSFSPGQGPNEQF

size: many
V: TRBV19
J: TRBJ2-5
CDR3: ASRATGNQETQY

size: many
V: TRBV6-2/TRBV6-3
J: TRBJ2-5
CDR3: ASRSTLGGIETQY

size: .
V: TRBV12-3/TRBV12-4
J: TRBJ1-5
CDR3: ASSPTAGLQGPQH

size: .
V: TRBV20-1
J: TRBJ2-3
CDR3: SARPGQGTDTQY

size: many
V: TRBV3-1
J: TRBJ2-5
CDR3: ASRSPGLAEVTQY

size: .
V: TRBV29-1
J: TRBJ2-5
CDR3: SVKTGGSETQY

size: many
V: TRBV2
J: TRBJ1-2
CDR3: ASHLVGDSDHGYT

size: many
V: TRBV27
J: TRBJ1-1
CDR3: ASSLIGTAEAF

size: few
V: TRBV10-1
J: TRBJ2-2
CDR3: ASRSGQGTGELF

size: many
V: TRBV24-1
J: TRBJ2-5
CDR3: ATSDLGGLAGEETQY

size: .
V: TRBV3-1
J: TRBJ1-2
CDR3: ASSSTSPAYT

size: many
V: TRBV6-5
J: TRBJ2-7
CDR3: ASSYSDSRGAVLEQY

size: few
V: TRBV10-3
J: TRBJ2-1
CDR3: AISPGLLNEQF

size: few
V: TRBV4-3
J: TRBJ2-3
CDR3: ASSQRASGQGTDTQY

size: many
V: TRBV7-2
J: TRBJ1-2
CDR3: ASSSPGLYGYT

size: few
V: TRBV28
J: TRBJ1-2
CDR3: ASSSKQGGGYT

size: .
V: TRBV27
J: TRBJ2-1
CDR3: ASSFLGRTVEQF

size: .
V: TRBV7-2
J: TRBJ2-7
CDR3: ASSLGAANGEQY

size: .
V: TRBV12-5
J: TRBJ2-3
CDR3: ASGLVLAGSYTDTQY

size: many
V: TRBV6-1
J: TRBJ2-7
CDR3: ASSKQGTYEQY

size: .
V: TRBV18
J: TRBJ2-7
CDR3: ASSPKGEQY

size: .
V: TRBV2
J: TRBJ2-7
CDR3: ASSGPGRWEQY

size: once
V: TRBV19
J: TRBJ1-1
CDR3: ASTLEGGVSTEAF

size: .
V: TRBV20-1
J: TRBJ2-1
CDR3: SAKSLADYNEQF

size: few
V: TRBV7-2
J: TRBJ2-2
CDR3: ASSFVVAGAGELF

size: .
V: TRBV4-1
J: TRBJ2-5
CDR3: ASSHRRDSYQETQY

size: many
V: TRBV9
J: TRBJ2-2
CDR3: ASSSTSGSNTGELF

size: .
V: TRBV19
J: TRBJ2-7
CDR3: ASTPGTSGTHEQY

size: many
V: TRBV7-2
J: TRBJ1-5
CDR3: ASSLNNQPQH

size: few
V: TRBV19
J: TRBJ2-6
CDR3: ASSIVIGAVGRANVLT

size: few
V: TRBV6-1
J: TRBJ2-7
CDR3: ASSLQRTGTYEQY

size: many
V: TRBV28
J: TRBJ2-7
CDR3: ASGAGAHEQY

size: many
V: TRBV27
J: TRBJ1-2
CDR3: ASKDRDGVNYGYT

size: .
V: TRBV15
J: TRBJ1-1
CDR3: ATSVRQGGTEAF

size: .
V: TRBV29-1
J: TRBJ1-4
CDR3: SVQTGQREF

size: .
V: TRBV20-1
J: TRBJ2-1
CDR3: SARDRISGTPGYNEQF

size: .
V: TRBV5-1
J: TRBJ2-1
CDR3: ASSLARSSYNEQF